Listed here are 30 T cell receptor beta chains from one sample, sequenced in a study of identifying expanded T cells in peripheral blood (dated by TCRdb to between 2018 and 2021). Library preparation was by the immunoSEQ multiplex PCR assay. The immuneACCESS repertoire file appears here via TCRdb, limited to in-frame rearrangements. These files lack a portion of the clones; in checked studies, under half of the deficit traces to unresolved V genes, and the cause of the others is not known. The sample contains some 78,000 clones, roughly 84% of them found a single time. The top ten clonotypes cover around 20% of the sample. The specimen sequenced was blood. The receptors shown here come from a person aged 18-70 years in good health.

V gene TRBV28 combines with J gene TRBJ1-1; weak D call: TRBD1 (6 bases). The CDR3 has 14 amino acids. Germline lookup yields CDR1 MDHEN and CDR2 SYDVKM. The V and J ends lost 8 bases and 5 bases respectively, with 18 bases between them. The CDR3 sequence: CASLSSGDETEAFF. The CDR3 coding sequence is TGTGCCAGCCTAAGCTCAGGGGATGAGACTGAAGCTTTCTTT.

This clone has a single count. For the CDR3, the DNA is TGTGCCAGCAGTTTATCCCCCCCAGACAGTTTCTACGAGCAGTACTTC. It encodes CASSLSPPDSFYEQYF. The V gene is TRBV28, the J gene TRBJ2-7; D perhaps matches TRBD1 (5 bases). The V end was cut by 1 base, the J end by 3 bases, with 16 bases between. CDR1 is MDHEN, CDR2 SYDVKM, per germline. The CDR3 totals 16 residues.

The rearrangement joins TRBV6-5 to TRBJ1-4; possible D gene TRBD1, 5 bases. The CDR3 totals 14 residues. V lost 5 bases, J lost 0 bases, and 7 bases lay in between. The germline gives CDR1 MNHEY, CDR2 SVGAGI. The CDR3 nucleotides read TGTGCCAGCAGTCGAGGGGCAACTAATGAAAAACTGTTTTTT. Translated, it gives CASSRGATNEKLFF.

The chain recombines TRBV9 with TRBJ2-7; 8 positions match TRBD1. Looked up from germline, CDR1 is SGDLS and CDR2 is YYNGEE. Trimming cost V 9 bases and J 1 base; bases outside gene matches: 12. The CDR3 has 15 residues. CDR3 loop: CANPIRDRSSYEQYF. For the CDR3, the DNA is TGTGCCAATCCTATCCGGGACAGGAGTTCCTACGAGCAGTACTTC.

Only one count was recorded for this clone. The J gene is TRBJ2-2, the V gene TRBV7-3; perhaps TRBD2 as D (6 bases). This CDR3 has 14 residues. Trimming took off 5 bases at V and 4 bases at J, with 11 bases between the two ends. CDR1 is SGHTA, CDR2 FQGTGA, per germline. CDR3 in DNA: TGTGCCAGCAGCCAGGGACTCACCACCGGGGAGCTGTTTTTT. It specifies CASSQGLTTGELFF.

The chain carries TRBV7-2 and TRBJ1-2; D is unclear. Germline V gives CDR1 SGHTA, CDR2 FQGNSA. The CDR3 is 15 amino acids. Deletions cut 1 base from V and 1 base from J, with 10 bases between. The CDR3 DNA sequence: TGTGCCAGCAGCTTAGAGGCGACGGGTAACTATGGCTACACCTTC. Its protein is CASSLEATGNYGYTF.

V and J are TRBV7-9 and TRBJ2-7, with 10 bases lining up with TRBD1. The CDR3 extends over 15 amino acids. Losses at the gene ends were 5 bases for V and 5 bases for J; bases not matched to a gene: 9. Germline CDR1 and CDR2: SEHNR and FQNEAQ (reference sequence). The CDR3 region has the DNA TGTGCCAGCAGCCCCAGGGACAGGGGACCCCACGAGCAGTACTTC. Its translation: CASSPRDRGPHEQYF.

The chain couples TRBV29-1 to TRBJ1-2; D possibly corresponds to TRBD1 (5 bases). The CDR3 runs to 12 residues. With 7 bases removed from V and 1 base from J, the gap between germline ends came to 10 bases. Germline assignment: CDR1 SQVTM and CDR2 ANQGSEA. This chain's CDR3 is CSAGTDNYGYTF. The CDR3 DNA reads TGCAGCGCCGGGACGGATAACTATGGCTACACCTTC.

The chain links TRBV5-1 to TRBJ2-1, with TRBD1 matching 9 bases. CDR1 and CDR2 (germline): SGHRS, YFSETQ. The trim removed 0 bases at V and 8 bases at J, leaving 3 bases unmatched. The CDR3 runs 14 residues. CDR3 sequence reads: CASSLGQGVDEQFF. The CDR3 nucleotides read TGCGCCAGCAGCTTGGGACAGGGGGTCGATGAGCAGTTCTTC.

The chain recombines TRBV9 with TRBJ2-7; possibly TRBD1 for D (5 bases). Trimming left V 0 bases short and J 6 bases short, with 10 bases between. Germline V gene lookup returns CDR1 SGDLS and CDR2 YYNGEE. CDR3 size: 13 residues. CDR3 amino acids: CASSVASGFEQYF. The CDR3 DNA reads as TGTGCCAGCAGCGTAGCGTCAGGGTTCGAGCAGTACTTC.

This sequence joins TRBV7-9 and TRBJ2-1; maybe TRBD1 (5 bases). The V gene's germline CDR1 is SEHNR and CDR2 FQNEAQ (reference sequence). The CDR3 extends over 12 amino acids. CDR3 residues: CAGAENHNEQFF. CDR3 nucleotides: TGTGCAGGGGCGGAAAACCACAATGAGCAGTTCTTC.

V usage is TRBV15 and J usage is TRBJ2-6; D call uncertain. The CDR3 is made up of 17 amino acids. Germline V CDR1 and CDR2: LNHNV, YYDKDF (reference sequence). Trimming pared 0 bases from V and 0 bases from J, leaving 9 bases between. The CDR3 protein is CATSRDAASSGANVLTF. DNA of the CDR3: TGTGCCACCAGCAGAGATGCGGCCAGCTCTGGGGCCAACGTCCTGACTTTC.

The chain carries TRBV29-1 and TRBJ1-4; the match to TRBD1 covers 10 bases. The CDR3 contains 16 residues. Unmatched junction bases numbered 13, after V lost 3 bases and J lost 9 bases. CDR1 is SQVTM, CDR2 ANQGSEA, per germline. CDR3 bases: TGCAGCGTTGATCCGGGACAGGGGAGAGGGCCGAAAAAACTGTTTTTT. It translates to CSVDPGQGRGPKKLFF.

The chain uses TRBV21-1 and TRBJ1-5; the table's TRBD1 call for D was not verified on the DNA. TRBV21-1 is flagged as a pseudogene. This CDR3 contains 16 residues. The CDR3 here is CASSIPGDRVGQPQHF. In DNA form, the CDR3 reads TGTGCCAGCAGCATCCCTGGTGACAGGGTTGGTCAGCCCCAGCATTTT.

In its sample, this clone was seen once. The CDR3, as DNA: TGTGCCAGCAGCACACCTAAAAACACAGATACGCAGTATTTT. Encoded protein: CASSTPKNTDTQYF. The chain has TRBV28 and TRBJ2-3, with no clear D. The CDR3 length is 14 residues. From germline, CDR1 is MDHEN and CDR2 SYDVKM. V lost 6 bases to trimming and J lost 2 bases, with 12 bases between them.

The genes are TRBV10-3 and TRBJ2-7; TRBD1 aligns across 7 bases. Unmatched junction bases numbered 12, after V lost 10 bases and J lost 0 bases. Germline CDR1 reads ENHRY; CDR2 reads SYGVKD. This CDR3 spans 15 amino acids. The CDR3 bases are TGTGCCACCAAGCAAGCAGGACAGGCCTCCTACGAGCAGTACTTC. Amino acids: CATKQAGQASYEQYF.

Ten or more counts support this clone. The V call is TRBV28, the J call TRBJ2-7; 10 nucleotides line up with TRBD1. Germline V lookup: CDR1 MDHEN, CDR2 SYDVKM. The CDR3 consists of 16 residues. V dropped 7 bases and J dropped 9; count of bases not matched to a gene: 18. Written as DNA, the CDR3 is TGTGCCAGCACCACACCGCCCCGGACAGGGGGGGTCGGGCAGTACTTC. It is translated as CASTTPPRTGGVGQYF.

This clone has only a few counts. This rearrangement joins TRBV28 to TRBJ1-2; weak D call: TRBD1 (5 bases). V lost 5 bases, J lost 12 bases, and 16 bases lay in between. CDR3 length: 12 residues. Looked up from germline, CDR1 is MDHEN and CDR2 is SYDVKM. The CDR3 nucleotides read TGTGCCAGCAGTACCTCGCGAGGGGCGGACACCTTC. Amino acids: CASSTSRGADTF.

V usage is TRBV7-2 and J usage is TRBJ2-5; 7 bases line up with TRBD2. The CDR3 covers 15 residues. V was pared by 2 bases and J by 1 base, with 4 bases of the junction left unmatched. Germline V CDR1 and CDR2: SGHTA, FQGNSA. CDR3 in amino acids: CASSLIASGQETQYF. DNA of the CDR3: TGTGCCAGCAGCTTAATCGCTAGCGGCCAAGAGACCCAGTACTTC.

The chain is built from TRBV28 and TRBJ1-2, with D perhaps matching TRBD1 (5 bases). Trimming left V 7 bases short and J 7 bases short, with 13 bases between. This CDR3 has 12 amino acids. Germline assignment: CDR1 MDHEN and CDR2 SYDVKM. The CDR3 nucleotides read TGTGCCAGCATTACGGATCAGGGTGGCTACACCTTC. Protein product: CASITDQGGYTF.

The chain employs TRBV18 and TRBJ2-2, with 8 bases that match TRBD1. The CDR3 consists of 17 residues. V was clipped by 3 bases and J by 1 base; unmatched bases: 7. CDR1 KGHSH and CDR2 LQKENI come from the germline V gene. The CDR3 loop is CASSPRRQGKNTGELFF. The DNA for the CDR3 is TGTGCCAGCTCACCGAGACGACAGGGGAAGAACACCGGGGAGCTGTTTTTT.

The chain recombines TRBV5-4 with TRBJ2-5; 7 nucleotides align to TRBD1. Trimming at V came to 0 bases and at J to 4 bases, leaving 6 bases not matched to a gene. Germline V CDR1 and CDR2: SGHNT, YYREEE (reference sequence). The CDR3 loop spans 15 amino acids. CDR3 sequence (DNA): TGTGCCAGCAGCTTGGATCCGGCAGGGGGAGAGACCCAGTACTTC. It encodes CASSLDPAGGETQYF.

The chain is built from TRBV30 and TRBJ1-1; D is uncertain. CDR1 is GTSNPN and CDR2 is SVGIG in the germline V gene (reference sequence). V was pared by 6 bases and J by 0 bases, with 14 bases between. The CDR3 is 14 amino acids. CDR3 DNA sequence: TGTGCCTGTTCCCCCGGTGGACTGAACACTGAAGCTTTCTTT. Protein product: CACSPGGLNTEAFF.

In its sample, this clone was seen once. The gene calls are TRBV28 and TRBJ2-1; TRBD2 matches 8 bases. Germline CDR1 is MDHEN and CDR2 is SYDVKM. The CDR3 totals 15 residues. V dropped 2 bases and J dropped 5; count of bases not matched to a gene: 5. The CDR3 region is CASSLPTGGNNEQFF. Here the CDR3 DNA reads TGTGCCAGCAGTTTACCGACGGGAGGGAACAATGAGCAGTTCTTC.

The chain is built from TRBV4-3 and TRBJ1-4; D may be TRBD1 (5 bases). V lost 4 bases, J lost 4 bases, and 16 bases lay in between. The CDR3 is 16 residues long. CDR1 is LGHNA, CDR2 YSLEER, per germline. The CDR3 is CASSRAPRGGNEKLFF. The CDR3 nucleotides read TGCGCCAGCAGCCGAGCCCCCCGGGGCGGTAATGAAAAACTGTTTTTT.

The V and J genes are TRBV30 and TRBJ2-5; TRBD1 matches 7 bases. The tail of the sequence fits TRBJ2-7 better, so the J call may be wrong. There are 13 residues in the CDR3. The germline gives CDR1 GTSNPN, CDR2 SVGIG (reference sequence). The CDR3: CAWIRQGVPEQYF. The DNA of the CDR3 is TGTGCCTGGATACGACAGGGAGTGCCCGAGCAGTACTTC.

This clone turned up a few times. The chain couples TRBV10-3 to TRBJ2-1; 14 bases map to TRBD2. CDR1 and CDR2 (germline): ENHRY, SYGVKD. V lost 2 bases, J lost 0 bases, and 12 bases stayed unmatched. The CDR3 loop spans 21 amino acids. The CDR3 reads CAISEPVGRTSGRSSYNEQFF. CDR3 DNA sequence: TGTGCCATCAGTGAGCCAGTCGGAAGGACTAGCGGGAGGAGCTCCTACAATGAGCAGTTCTTC.

The rearrangement links TRBV4-3 to TRBJ2-3; either TRBD1 or TRBD2 may fit D (6 bases each). The germline CDR1 and CDR2 sequences are LGHNA and YSLEER. Deletions cut 0 bases from V and 2 bases from J, with 12 bases between. This CDR3 has 16 residues. The CDR3 spells CASSQDLGGITDTQYF. The CDR3 DNA follows: TGCGCCAGCAGCCAAGATTTGGGGGGCATCACAGATACGCAGTATTTT.

The chain carries TRBV6-6 and TRBJ2-2, with D possibly TRBD1 on 5 matching bases. The CDR3 extends over 15 amino acids. The germline V gene encodes CDR1 MNHNY and CDR2 SVGAGI (reference sequence). The V gene lost 2 bases and the J gene lost 1 base, with 8 bases spanning the gap. In nucleotides, the CDR3 is TGTGCCAGCAGTTACCTAACAGGGAACACCGGGGAGCTGTTTTTT. Amino acids: CASSYLTGNTGELFF.

CDR3 loop: CASSLSWGVNEKLFF. The DNA for the CDR3 is TGTGCCAGCAGTTTATCGTGGGGGGTAAATGAAAAACTGTTTTTT. The rearrangement links TRBV27 to TRBJ1-4; D might be TRBD1 (5 bases). The length of the CDR3 is 15 residues. Trimming pared 0 bases from V and 5 bases from J, leaving 10 bases between. Per germline, CDR1 MNHEY and CDR2 SMNVEV (reference sequence).